This TCR beta chain was identified in a study of graft-versus-host responses after intestinal transplantation. This clone was detected only once. Measured with immunoSEQ multiplex PCR; TCRdb has only the in-frame clones, and not every one. The sample lists 43,000 or so clones; 85% to 95% were seen once. The specimen was PBMCs, collected about 320 days after intestinal transplant. The receptor's source is a human patient who received an intestinal transplant, so some T cells may come from the graft donor.

CDR3 DNA sequence: TGTGCCAGCTCACCGGACGCGGGAGGCCATGGCTACACCTTC. Translation gives CASSPDAGGHGYTF. This chain joins TRBV18 and TRBJ1-2, with D hard to call. V was shortened by 3 bases and J by 6 bases, with 14 bases between the two germline ends. The germline V gene encodes CDR1 KGHSH and CDR2 LQKENI. The CDR3 loop spans 14 amino acids. Combining the CDR3 with reference TRBV18 and TRBJ1-2 gives the whole variable domain NAGVMQNPRHLVRRRGQEARLRCSPMKGHSHVYWYRQLPEEGLKFMVYLQKENIIDESGMPKERFSAEFPKEGPSILRIQQVVRGDSAAYFCASSPDAGGHGYTFGSGTRLTVV.